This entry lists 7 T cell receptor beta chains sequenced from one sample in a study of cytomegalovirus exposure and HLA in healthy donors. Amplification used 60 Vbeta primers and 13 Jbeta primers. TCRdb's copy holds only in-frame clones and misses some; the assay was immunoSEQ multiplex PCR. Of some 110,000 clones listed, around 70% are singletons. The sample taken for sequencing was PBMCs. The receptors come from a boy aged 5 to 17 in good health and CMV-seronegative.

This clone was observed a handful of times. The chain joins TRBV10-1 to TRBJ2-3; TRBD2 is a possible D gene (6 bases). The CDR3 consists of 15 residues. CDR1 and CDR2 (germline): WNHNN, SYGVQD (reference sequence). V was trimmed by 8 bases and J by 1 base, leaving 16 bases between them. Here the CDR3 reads CASSMGGLGTDTQYF. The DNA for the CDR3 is TGCGCCAGCTCTATGGGAGGTCTGGGCACAGATACGCAGTATTTT.

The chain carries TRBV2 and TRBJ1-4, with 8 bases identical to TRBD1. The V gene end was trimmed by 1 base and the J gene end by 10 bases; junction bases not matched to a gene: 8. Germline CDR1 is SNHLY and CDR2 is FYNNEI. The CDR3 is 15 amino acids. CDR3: CASSEVGQGARKLFF. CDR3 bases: TGTGCCAGCAGTGAAGTGGGGCAGGGGGCCCGAAAACTGTTTTTT.

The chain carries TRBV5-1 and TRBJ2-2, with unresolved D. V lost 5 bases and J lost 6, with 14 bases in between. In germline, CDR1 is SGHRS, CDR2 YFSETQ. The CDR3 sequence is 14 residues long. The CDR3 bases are TGCGCCAGCAGTTTGAGTCCAACTGCCGGGGAGCTGTTTTTT. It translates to CASSLSPTAGELFF.

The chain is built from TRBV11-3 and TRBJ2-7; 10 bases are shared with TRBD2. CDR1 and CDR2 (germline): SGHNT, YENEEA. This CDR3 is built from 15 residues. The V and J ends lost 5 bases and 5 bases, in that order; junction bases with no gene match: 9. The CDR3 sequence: CASSPLAGGIHEQYF. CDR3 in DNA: TGTGCCAGCAGCCCATTAGCGGGAGGCATCCACGAGCAGTACTTC.

The CDR3: CASSSPENYGYTF. The CDR3 DNA reads TGCGCCAGCAGCTCCCCGGAGAACTATGGCTACACCTTC. The chain couples TRBV5-1 to TRBJ1-2; no clear D gene. Between the trimmed V and J ends, which lost 3 bases and 2 bases, there was a span of 8 bases. The CDR3 consists of 13 residues. Germline V gene sequence: CDR1 SGHRS, CDR2 YFSETQ.

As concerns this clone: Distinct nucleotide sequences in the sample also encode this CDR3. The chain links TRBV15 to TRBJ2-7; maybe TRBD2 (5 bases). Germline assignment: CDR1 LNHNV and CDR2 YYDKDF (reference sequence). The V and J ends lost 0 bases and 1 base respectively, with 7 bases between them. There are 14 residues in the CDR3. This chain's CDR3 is CATSRERGSYEQYF. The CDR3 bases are TGTGCCACCAGCAGAGAACGGGGTTCCTACGAGCAGTACTTC.

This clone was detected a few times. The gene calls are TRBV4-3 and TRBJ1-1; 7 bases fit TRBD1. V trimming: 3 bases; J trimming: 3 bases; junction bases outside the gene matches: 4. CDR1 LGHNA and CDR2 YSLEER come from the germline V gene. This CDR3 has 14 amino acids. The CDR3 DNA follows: TGCGCCAGCAGCCATTTCGACAGGGACACTGAAGCTTTCTTT. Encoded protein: CASSHFDRDTEAFF.